The entry below gives a single TCR beta chain sequence along with its context. Its antigen is still unknown. During the collection period, no donor immune events like infections were recorded. Produced via immunoSEQ multiplex PCR; TCRdb's table is partial and in-frame only. The sample carries 70,000 to 100,000 clones, around 88% recorded once. This sample stems from a study of identifying expanded T cells in peripheral blood. The germline CDR1 and CDR2 sequences are SGHRS and YFSETQ. The CDR3 length is 14 residues. V dropped 7 bases and J dropped 4; count of bases not matched to a gene: 8. Study-wide points: Technical replicates showed 0.9 to 1.5 changed clones; approximately two weeks roughly 16; four weeks 19. Variance in clone template counts between approximately 2-week samples significantly increased with total template count across all healthy donors.

J is TRBJ2-5 and V is TRBV5-1; 9 nucleotides agree with TRBD2. Sample: blood. The TCR was taken from a person aged 18 to 75 in good health. This CDR3 is CASAELAGLETQYF. The CDR3 region has the DNA TGCGCCAGCGCCGAACTAGCGGGCTTAGAGACCCAGTACTTC.